This is a list of T cell receptor beta chains from one sample in a study of blood T cell repertoires in COVID-19. Sequenced by immunoSEQ multiplex PCR; TCRdb stores in-frame clones only, minus some. This sample has 95,000 to 150,000 clones; 70% to 85% occur once, and the top ten carry 3.5% to 5.5%. The material sequenced was peripheral blood. These receptors originate from a woman between 70 and 85 years old with acute or convalescent COVID-19. Both conserved end residues are part of each CDR3. D genes are given only for firm matches. Not every row has a clone size; where given, it reads once, few, many or a size class.

j_gene,abundance,d_gene,v_gene,CDR3nt,CDR3aa
TRBJ1-5,-,-,TRBV18,TGTGCCAGCTCAGGCGAGTTTAACGGAGTGGAGCCCCAGCATTTT,CASSGEFNGVEPQHF
TRBJ2-1,-,TRBD2,TRBV5-5,TGTGCCAGCAGCTTCGTGGGGACTAGCAGCTCCTACAATGAGCAGTTCTTC,CASSFVGTSSSYNEQFF
TRBJ2-2,-,-,TRBV29-1,TGCAGCGTTGTCGTACAGGGCGCTTTAACCGGGGAGCTGTTTTTT,CSVVVQGALTGELFF
TRBJ1-3,-,-,TRBV12-3/TRBV12-4,TGTGCCAGCAGTTTAGTGGGGAGGGACACCATATATTTT,CASSLVGRDTIYF
TRBJ1-2,-,-,TRBV12-3/TRBV12-4,TGTGCCAGCAGTACCCGACAGGCCGGGGGCTACACCTTC,CASSTRQAGGYTF
TRBJ2-5,-,-,TRBV5-1,TGCGCCAGCAGCCCCCGGACAGCGCAAGAGACCCAGTACTTC,CASSPRTAQETQYF
TRBJ2-1,-,TRBD2,TRBV3-1/TRBV3-2,TGTGCCAGCAGCCAAGATATGACTAGCGGGGGGTTTAATGAGCAGTTCTTC,CASSQDMTSGGFNEQFF
TRBJ1-3,-,-,TRBV4-3,TGCGCCAGCAGCCAAGGGACCAGGGGCCAAAACACCATATATTTT,CASSQGTRGQNTIYF
TRBJ1-2,-,TRBD1,TRBV6-4,TGTGCCAGCAGTGACCCGACAGGGTTTGGCTACACCTTC,CASSDPTGFGYTF
TRBJ2-1,-,TRBD2,TRBV4-3,TGCGCCAGCAGCCCGCGGACTAGCGGGGGCCCATACAATGAGCAGTTCTTC,CASSPRTSGGPYNEQFF
TRBJ1-2,-,TRBD1,TRBV19,TGTGCCAGTACCCCTGGGACAGGGAGTGGCTACACCTTC,CASTPGTGSGYTF
TRBJ1-1,-,TRBD1,TRBV2,TGTGCCAGCACCTTCGACCGGGACAGGGGGAGAGCTTTCTTT,CASTFDRDRGRAFF
TRBJ1-3,-,-,TRBV9,TGTGCCAGCAGCGGCTCCGGTAGGGCAGGGGGAAACACCATATATTTT,CASSGSGRAGGNTIYF
TRBJ1-3,-,-,TRBV7-9,TGTGCCAGCAGCTTAGCCGGGGGTGCTGGAAACACCATATATTTT,CASSLAGGAGNTIYF
TRBJ2-1,-,TRBD2,TRBV24-1,TGTGCCACCAGTGATATGGGACTAGCGGGGTACAATGAGCAGTTCTTC,CATSDMGLAGYNEQFF
TRBJ2-2,-,-,TRBV7-9,TGTGCCAGCAGCTTAGCCGGACATTGGGGGGAGCTGTTTTTT,CASSLAGHWGELFF
TRBJ1-2,-,TRBD1,TRBV6-2/TRBV6-3,TGTGCCAGCAGTTACCGACAGGGCAACTATGGCTACACCTTC,CASSYRQGNYGYTF
TRBJ1-6,-,-,TRBV2,TGTGCCTCAAAAGGGGGACCAGGGTCACCCCTCCACTTT,CASKGGPGSPLHF
TRBJ1-1,-,-,TRBV5-6,TGTGCCAGCAGCTTAATACATGAAGCTTTCTTT,CASSLIHEAFF
TRBJ1-5,-,TRBD1,TRBV6-5,TGTGCCAGCAGCCGATACAGGGGCGGTCAGCCCCAGCATTTT,CASSRYRGGQPQHF
TRBJ2-5,-,-,TRBV6-2/TRBV6-3,TGTGCCAGCAGTTACGTTGTCAGGGAGACCCAGTACTTC,CASSYVVRETQYF
TRBJ2-3,-,-,TRBV6-2/TRBV6-3,TGTGCCAGCAGTTACAAGGGAATAGCGGCCACAGATACGCAGTATTTT,CASSYKGIAATDTQYF
TRBJ2-5,few,TRBD1,TRBV7-9,TGTGCCACCGGACAGGGAGAAGAGACCCAGTACTTC,CATGQGEETQYF
TRBJ2-2,-,TRBD2,TRBV5-4,TGTGCCAGCAGCCTTAGCGGGGGGGCGGGCGGGGAGCTGTTTTTT,CASSLSGGAGGELFF
TRBJ1-1,-,-,TRBV10-3,TGTGCCATCAGTGAGTCTTGGGGGGGGAACACTGAAGCTTTCTTT,CAISESWGGNTEAFF
TRBJ1-2,few,TRBD1,TRBV5-1,TGCGCCAGCAGCATATCGGGACAGCGAGGCTACACCTTC,CASSISGQRGYTF
TRBJ2-7,-,-,TRBV18,TGTGCCAGCTCACCACAACAAACGGGTACCTACGAGCAGTACTTC,CASSPQQTGTYEQYF
TRBJ2-3,few,-,TRBV19,TGTGCCAGTAGTCCTGGCAAGGGGTCTAGCACAGATACGCAGTATTTT,CASSPGKGSSTDTQYF
TRBJ1-1,-,TRBD1,TRBV2,TGTGCCACCCGCTCCGGACAGGGGCTGGTGAACACTGAAGCTTTCTTT,CATRSGQGLVNTEAFF
TRBJ1-1,-,TRBD1,TRBV5-1,TGCGCCAGCAGCACGGGACAGATCGGAGGATACACTGAAGCTTTCTTT,CASSTGQIGGYTEAFF
TRBJ1-4,-,-,TRBV2,TGTGCCAGCAGTGCCGGCGGAGGAACAAATGAAAAACTGTTTTTT,CASSAGGGTNEKLFF
TRBJ1-1,-,TRBD1,TRBV10-3,TGTGCCATCAGTGGAAGAGGACAGGGGGTGAACACTGAAGCTTTCTTT,CAISGRGQGVNTEAFF
TRBJ1-2,few,TRBD1,TRBV27,TGTGCCAGCAGTTTATTAAGGGGGCTTGTTCTCACCTTC,CASSLLRGLVLTF
TRBJ2-5,few,-,TRBV30,TGTGCCTGCCAACCCAGGGGGAGGGAGACCCAGTACTTC,CACQPRGRETQYF
TRBJ2-7,-,-,TRBV6-1,TGTGCCAGCAGTGATTGGGGCGGCACCTACGAGCAGTACTTC,CASSDWGGTYEQYF
TRBJ2-2,-,TRBD2,TRBV18,TGTGCCAGCTCTAAAACCGGACTAGCGGTGTCGAACACCGGGGAGCTGTTTTTT,CASSKTGLAVSNTGELFF
TRBJ2-1,-,-,TRBV21-1,TGTGCCAGCAGCAAAGTAAGAGGCGGGTACAATGAGCAGTTCTTC,CASSKVRGGYNEQFF
TRBJ2-5,-,-,TRBV21-1,TGTGCCAGCAGCAAAGGTCCTAGCGGCCAAGAGACCCAGTACTTC,CASSKGPSGQETQYF
TRBJ2-1,-,TRBD1,TRBV15,TGTGCCACCAGCGGGGATGACAGGGGGTACGACAATGAGCAGTTCTTC,CATSGDDRGYDNEQFF
TRBJ2-2,-,-,TRBV7-2,TGTGCCAGCAGCATAAACCGACAGAAATCAACCGGGGAGCTGTTTTTT,CASSINRQKSTGELFF
TRBJ2-7,-,-,TRBV10-3,TGTGCATCGGGCGGGGAATACGAGCAGTACTTC,CASGGEYEQYF
TRBJ2-7,once,TRBD2,TRBV19,TGTGCCAGTAGCCCCGGGACGGTCGGGGGGGACGAGCAGTACTTC,CASSPGTVGGDEQYF
TRBJ1-2,-,TRBD1,TRBV2,TGTGCCAGCAGTGAGGGGGCAGGGGGCAACTATGGCTACACCTTC,CASSEGAGGNYGYTF
TRBJ1-2,-,-,TRBV5-5,TGTGCCAGCAGCTCCCCGGGGGGGTATGGCTACACCTTC,CASSSPGGYGYTF
TRBJ1-2,once,-,TRBV6-5,TGTGCCAGCAGACCGGACAGACTTTATGGCTACACCTTC,CASRPDRLYGYTF
TRBJ1-6,-,-,TRBV5-1,TGCGCCAGCAGCCTGGATGGGCAGTATAATTCACCCCTCCACTTT,CASSLDGQYNSPLHF
TRBJ1-1,-,TRBD1,TRBV5-1,TGCGCCAGCAGCGCCCGACAGGGAAGGACTGAAGCTTTCTTT,CASSARQGRTEAFF
TRBJ2-2,-,TRBD1,TRBV5-1,TGCGCCAGCAGCCCGGGACAGGGTAGGGCCGGGGAGCTGTTTTTT,CASSPGQGRAGELFF
TRBJ1-3,-,-,TRBV29-1,TGCAGCGTTGAAGACATTACGGACACCATATATTTT,CSVEDITDTIYF
TRBJ1-3,-,-,TRBV18,TGTGCCAGCTCACCGAGTGAAGGAAACACCATATATTTT,CASSPSEGNTIYF
TRBJ2-3,-,-,TRBV30,TGTGCCTGGAGCCAGGGGCTGGAGGGCACAGATACGCAGTATTTT,CAWSQGLEGTDTQYF
TRBJ1-2,-,TRBD1,TRBV7-3,TGTGCCAGCAGCTTAAATCGTAGAGGGACAGGGGTCCTTTATGGCTACACCTTC,CASSLNRRGTGVLYGYTF
TRBJ2-7,-,TRBD2,TRBV5-6,TGTGCCAGCAGCTTGGCTAGCGGTTTCTCCTACGAGCAGTACTTC,CASSLASGFSYEQYF
TRBJ2-2,-,-,TRBV19,TGTGCCAGTAGTACCCAGGGGACCGGGGAGCTGTTTTTT,CASSTQGTGELFF